This TCR beta chain was observed in a study of graft-versus-host responses after intestinal transplantation. This clone has just a few counts. What it binds is unknown. Study-wide results and limits: GvH clone levels peaked in circulation, and this peak was associated with early post-transplant HvG declines.

The CDR3 extends over 9 amino acids. The germline V and J ends were trimmed by 8 bases and 2 bases, with 1 base remaining between them. The germline CDR1 and CDR2 sequences are SGHRS and YFSETQ. Assay used: immunoSEQ multiplex PCR; TCRdb lists only in-frame clones, some missing. The table has roughly 20,000 clones, about nine tenths seen once; the top ten hold about a tenth. The source is a human patient who received an intestinal transplant, so some T cells may come from the graft donor. J is TRBJ2-5 and V is TRBV5-1; D unclear. The material sequenced was PBMCs, taken 220 to 240 days after intestinal transplant. Here the CDR3 reads CASQETQYF. The CDR3 DNA follows: TGCGCCAGTCAAGAGACCCAGTACTTC.